This T cell receptor beta chain was observed in a study of blood T cell repertoires in COVID-19. CDR1 and CDR2 from the germline V gene are MDHEN and SYDVKM. Trimming took 5 bases from V and 3 from J; bases not matched to a gene: 12. The CDR3 length is 16 residues. This table comes from immunoSEQ multiplex PCR, and its TCRdb copy is limited to in-frame clones, with some not included. The sample records approximately 70,000 clones, roughly nine tenths being singletons. This sequence originates from a man between 65 and 85 years old with active COVID-19. Sequencing was done on a sample of peripheral blood. This chain uses TRBV28 with TRBJ1-2; the match to TRBD1 covers 7 bases. The CDR3 bases are TGTGCCAGCAGTCTACCACAGGGGCCCTGGGACTATGGCTACACCTTC. Its translation: CASSLPQGPWDYGYTF.